This T cell receptor beta chain was profiled in a study of identical twins. CDR3 length: 17 amino acids. Trimming stripped 1 base from V and 0 bases from J, with 13 bases between. Germline CDR1 reads SGHTA; CDR2 reads FQGNSA. This clonotype has just a few counts. One entry per CDR3 protein, called by TCRdb with MiXCR from the 5' RACE reads. The repertoire holds 400,000 to 500,000 distinct CDR3 sequences, with around a sixth as singletons. The receptor was isolated from a man over 45 in good health. The gene calls are TRBV7-2 and TRBJ2-4; D unresolved. The sample was naive T cells sorted from blood. CDR3 bases: TGTGCCAGCAGCTTAGGTTGGCAGGCGGTAGCCAAAAACATTCAGTACTTC. Its translation: CASSLGWQAVAKNIQYF.